A selection of T cell receptor beta chains follows, all from one sample in a study of blood T cell repertoires in COVID-19. Clones were read by immunoSEQ multiplex PCR, and TCRdb kept only the in-frame ones, dropping some. The table shows around 110,000 clones, with approximately 80% occurring only once. Source material: peripheral blood. The receptors derive from a man aged 65-85 years with active or convalescent COVID-19. CDR3s include the opening cysteine and the closing phenylalanine or tryptophan. A D gene is named only where the DNA matches it firmly. Expanded clones get a size class; other rows say once, few or many, or leave the size out.

TRBJ2-1,once,.,TRBV7-2,TGTGCCAGCAGCGCGCAGTCTTCGGGGTACAATGAGCAGTTCTTC,CASSAQSSGYNEQFF
TRBJ2-3,.,TRBD2,TRBV6-2/TRBV6-3,TGTGCCAGCAGTTACCGCCGACTAGCGGGAGCTTATACGCAGTATTTT,CASSYRRLAGAYTQYF
TRBJ1-1,many,.,TRBV12-5,TGTGCTAGTGGTTTTGGCAGGGGATACACTGAAGCTTTCTTT,CASGFGRGYTEAFF
TRBJ2-5,once,TRBD2,TRBV3-1/TRBV3-2,TGTGCCAGCAGCCAAGATTGGCGGGGGGGTAAAGAGACCCAGTACTTC,CASSQDWRGGKETQYF
TRBJ2-6,.,.,TRBV7-2,TGTGCCAGCAGCGTTCAGTCCTCTGGGGCCAACGTCCTGACTTTC,CASSVQSSGANVLTF
TRBJ2-6,few,.,TRBV27,TGTGCCAGTACAGGGATCTCTGGGGCCAACGTCCTGACTTTC,CASTGISGANVLTF
TRBJ2-1,.,TRBD2,TRBV9,TGTGCCAGCAGCGTAGGTGATGGCGGGAGCGGTTACAATGAGCAGTTCTTC,CASSVGDGGSGYNEQFF
TRBJ1-6,.,.,TRBV27,TGTGCCAGCAGAGGTCTGGGGCAGGTAACTTCACCCCTCCACTTT,CASRGLGQVTSPLHF
TRBJ1-5,few,.,TRBV18,TGTGCCAGCTCAGAGGGAAAGGGCAATCAGCCCCAGCATTTT,CASSEGKGNQPQHF
TRBJ2-3,.,TRBD1,TRBV27,TGTGCCAGCAGAGACAGGGGGGGGACAGATACGCAGTATTTT,CASRDRGGTDTQYF
TRBJ1-2,many,.,TRBV7-3,TGTGCCAGCAGCCCGGGAATTGGACCGTATGGCTACACCTTC,CASSPGIGPYGYTF
TRBJ2-3,few,.,TRBV11-2,TGTGCCAGCAGCGCTAGCTCCCTTCCTAGCACAGATACGCAGTATTTT,CASSASSLPSTDTQYF
TRBJ2-7,.,TRBD2,TRBV10-2,TGCGCCAGCAGTGGGCCCCTCCGGGAGGGGTACGAGCAGTACTTC,CASSGPLREGYEQYF
TRBJ2-1,once,.,TRBV20-1,TGCAGTGCTAGTTCCGGGATAGCCTACAATGAGCAGTTCTTC,CSASSGIAYNEQFF
TRBJ2-7,.,.,TRBV7-2,TGTGCCAGCAGCCCGGGGGTGGGCGGCTCCTACGAGCAGTACTTC,CASSPGVGGSYEQYF
TRBJ1-1,.,TRBD1,TRBV14,TGTGCCAGCAGCGCACAGGGGAGTACTGAAGCTTTCTTT,CASSAQGSTEAFF
TRBJ2-7,few,.,TRBV11-3,TGTGCCAGCAGCTCCCCCATGGAGGGCTACGAGCAGTACTTC,CASSSPMEGYEQYF
TRBJ2-3,.,.,TRBV7-2,TGTGCCAGCAGCCTCACAGGGGATACGCAGTATTTT,CASSLTGDTQYF
TRBJ2-7,once,TRBD1,TRBV11-3,TGTGCCAGCAGTTCCGGACAGGGGTCCGCCTACGAGCAGTACTTC,CASSSGQGSAYEQYF
TRBJ2-7,.,TRBD1,TRBV28,TGTGCCAGCGAGAACAGGGGCGAGCAGTACTTC,CASENRGEQYF
TRBJ1-6,few,.,TRBV6-5,TGTGCCAGCAGACCGCGGGCAGGCAATTCACCCCTCCACTTT,CASRPRAGNSPLHF
TRBJ2-1,.,TRBD2,TRBV5-1,TGCGCCAGCAGCTTGGCCCAGCGGGGGTTGGGTGAGCAGTTCTTC,CASSLAQRGLGEQFF
TRBJ2-5,.,.,TRBV7-2,TGTGCCAGCGCCCCCCGGGGGGAGACCCAGTACTTC,CASAPRGETQYF
TRBJ2-5,.,.,TRBV7-2,TGTGCCAGCAGCTCACAGGGTACCCAAGAGACCCAGTACTTC,CASSSQGTQETQYF
TRBJ2-2,.,TRBD1,TRBV5-4,TGTGCCAGCAGCGAACGTAACAGGGGGGACGGGGAGCTGTTTTTT,CASSERNRGDGELFF
TRBJ1-1,.,TRBD1,TRBV5-6,TGTGCCAGCAGCTTCGGACAGGGGTGGGCTTTCTTT,CASSFGQGWAFF
TRBJ2-1,.,.,TRBV18,TGTGCCAGCTCACCATCGAGCTCCTACAATGAGCAGTTCTTC,CASSPSSSYNEQFF
TRBJ1-2,.,TRBD1,TRBV5-5,TGTGCCAGCAGCTTGGAGGGACAGGGATTCTATGGCTACACCTTC,CASSLEGQGFYGYTF
TRBJ1-2,.,.,TRBV7-2,TGTGCCACAGGGGCCGGCTCTAACTATGGCTACACCTTC,CATGAGSNYGYTF
TRBJ2-5,.,TRBD2,TRBV5-6,TGTGCCAGCAGCCTGGAGGGGACTAGCGGAGGGACCCAGTACTTC,CASSLEGTSGGTQYF
TRBJ1-5,.,.,TRBV9,TGTGCCAGCAGCGGAGGGAAGGGCAATCAGCCCCAGCATTTT,CASSGGKGNQPQHF
TRBJ1-2,.,TRBD1,TRBV11-2,TGTGCCAGCAGCCCTTGGGACAGGGCCCGTGGCTACACCTTC,CASSPWDRARGYTF
TRBJ1-2,.,.,TRBV6-2/TRBV6-3,TGTGCCAGCAGTTACTCGCCTACAGCCACCAACTATGGCTACACCTTC,CASSYSPTATNYGYTF
TRBJ1-6,.,TRBD1,TRBV11-2,TGTGCCAGCAGCACTTCCGGGACAGGGGGAAGAATTTCACCCCTCCACTTT,CASSTSGTGGRISPLHF
TRBJ2-7,many,.,TRBV19,TGTGCCAGTAGTATAGACAGGTACCACTACGAGCAGTACTTC,CASSIDRYHYEQYF
TRBJ2-1,.,TRBD1,TRBV19,TGTGCCAGTAGTATGGACAGGGGTAGCAATGAGCAGTTCTTC,CASSMDRGSNEQFF
TRBJ1-1,.,TRBD1,TRBV5-1,TGCGCCAGCAGCTTGTACAGGGGCGGAGCTGAAGCTTTCTTT,CASSLYRGGAEAFF
TRBJ2-3,many,.,TRBV20-1,TGCAGTGCGAGTGAGGCGGATGTCGTGGCAGATACGCAGTATTTT,CSASEADVVADTQYF
TRBJ1-1,.,.,TRBV7-2,TGTGCCAGCAGTCCCACCATAACAAGGGACATAGCTTTCTTT,CASSPTITRDIAFF
TRBJ2-5,.,TRBD2,TRBV5-1,TGCGCCAGCAGCTTGGAGGGGACTAGTCAGGTCGAGACCCAGTACTTC,CASSLEGTSQVETQYF
TRBJ2-3,.,TRBD1,TRBV9,TGTGCCAGCAGCGAGGGACAGGGGGCCTTCTCAGATACGCAGTATTTT,CASSEGQGAFSDTQYF
TRBJ2-5,.,TRBD1,TRBV9,TGTGCCAGCAGCGTAGGACAGGGTGGAGAGACCCAGTACTTC,CASSVGQGGETQYF
TRBJ1-2,.,TRBD1,TRBV30,TGTGCCTGGACGAGGGTGGCACAGGGGGCTAACTATGGCTACACCTTC,CAWTRVAQGANYGYTF
TRBJ1-4,.,.,TRBV7-9,TGTGCCAGCAGCAGAAGCGAGGGAGAAAAACTGTTTTTT,CASSRSEGEKLFF
TRBJ1-1,.,TRBD1,TRBV6-5,TGTGCCAGCCGTACGACAGGGGTCTCTGAAGCTTTCTTT,CASRTTGVSEAFF
TRBJ1-2,.,TRBD1,TRBV11-2,TGTGCCAGCAGCAGACAGGGGGCTAACTATGGCTACACCTTC,CASSRQGANYGYTF
TRBJ2-7,.,.,TRBV6-5,TGTGCCAGCAGTTACTCGTTCAGTACCTACGAGCAGTACTTC,CASSYSFSTYEQYF
TRBJ1-1,.,TRBD1,TRBV11-3,TGTGCCAGCAGCTTAGATGTAGGGGGCTTTTTCGAAGCTTTCTTT,CASSLDVGGFFEAFF
TRBJ1-1,.,.,TRBV19,TGTGCCAGTAGTTCAGCAGGGATGAACACTGAAGCTTTCTTT,CASSSAGMNTEAFF
TRBJ1-3,.,.,TRBV2,TGTGCCAGCAGCGCGGATGGAAACACCATATATTTT,CASSADGNTIYF
TRBJ1-2,few,.,TRBV6-1,TGTGCCAGCAGTGATACGGCACAGCACAACTTC,CASSDTAQHNF
TRBJ1-3,.,TRBD1,TRBV7-2,TGTGCCAGCAGCTTAGGACAGGGGGGAAGGTCTGGAAACACCATATATTTT,CASSLGQGGRSGNTIYF
TRBJ1-1,.,TRBD1,TRBV5-8,TGTGCCAGCAGCTTGGACAGGGGCCTCACTGAAGCTTTCTTT,CASSLDRGLTEAFF
TRBJ2-3,.,.,TRBV5-1,TGCGCCAGCAGCTTGGGGAGCGGGACAGATACGCAGTATTTT,CASSLGSGTDTQYF
TRBJ1-5,.,.,TRBV10-2,TGCGCCAGCAGTGAGTCGAATCCAGGGCCCCAGCCCCAGCATTTT,CASSESNPGPQPQHF
TRBJ2-3,.,TRBD2,TRBV29-1,TGCAGCTCCTCGGGAGCGGGGGGCGGAGATACGCAGTATTTT,CSSSGAGGGDTQYF
TRBJ2-4,.,.,TRBV21-1,TGTGCCAGCAGCAAAGCTCGGACAGGCGCCAAAAACATTCAGTACTTC,CASSKARTGAKNIQYF
TRBJ2-7,.,.,TRBV27,TGTGCCAGCAGTTTATCAGCCCCCTACGAGCAGTACTTC,CASSLSAPYEQYF
TRBJ1-1,.,.,TRBV19,TGTGCCAGTAGTATGAGAGGGGGAGGGCCGGGCACTGAAGCTTTCTTT,CASSMRGGGPGTEAFF